The source of this T cell receptor beta chain is a study of blood T cell repertoires in COVID-19. Study overall: Italy, Spain and the United States were the sources of the convalescent and acute COVID-19 samples. Nucleic acid was either cDNA or gDNA, and it came from T cells, B-cell-depleted T cells, or PBMCs.

Recruited during active infection, patients (from Seattle) were subsequently followed longitudinally. This CDR3 contains 16 residues. With V trimmed by 5 bases and J by 0 bases, 10 bases remained unmatched. Germline V lookup: CDR1 SEHNR, CDR2 FQNEAQ (reference sequence). Authors' analysis steps: Reference gene primer amplification yielded estimated nucleated cell counts. Sequenced by immunoSEQ multiplex PCR; TCRdb stores in-frame clones only, minus some. The DNA was the basis for D and trimming; V, J and clone size are from that table. There are about 150,000 clones in the sample; roughly nine tenths occur only once, and about an eighth lies in the top ten.

This receptor was taken from a man aged 18 to 30 with COVID-19, enrolled during active disease. The chain has TRBV7-9 and TRBJ2-7; 7 positions agree with TRBD1. Material for sequencing was peripheral blood. CDR3 DNA sequence: TGTGCCAGCAGCCCTCCCGACAGGGCTAGCTCCTACGAGCAGTACTTC. Residues: CASSPPDRASSYEQYF.